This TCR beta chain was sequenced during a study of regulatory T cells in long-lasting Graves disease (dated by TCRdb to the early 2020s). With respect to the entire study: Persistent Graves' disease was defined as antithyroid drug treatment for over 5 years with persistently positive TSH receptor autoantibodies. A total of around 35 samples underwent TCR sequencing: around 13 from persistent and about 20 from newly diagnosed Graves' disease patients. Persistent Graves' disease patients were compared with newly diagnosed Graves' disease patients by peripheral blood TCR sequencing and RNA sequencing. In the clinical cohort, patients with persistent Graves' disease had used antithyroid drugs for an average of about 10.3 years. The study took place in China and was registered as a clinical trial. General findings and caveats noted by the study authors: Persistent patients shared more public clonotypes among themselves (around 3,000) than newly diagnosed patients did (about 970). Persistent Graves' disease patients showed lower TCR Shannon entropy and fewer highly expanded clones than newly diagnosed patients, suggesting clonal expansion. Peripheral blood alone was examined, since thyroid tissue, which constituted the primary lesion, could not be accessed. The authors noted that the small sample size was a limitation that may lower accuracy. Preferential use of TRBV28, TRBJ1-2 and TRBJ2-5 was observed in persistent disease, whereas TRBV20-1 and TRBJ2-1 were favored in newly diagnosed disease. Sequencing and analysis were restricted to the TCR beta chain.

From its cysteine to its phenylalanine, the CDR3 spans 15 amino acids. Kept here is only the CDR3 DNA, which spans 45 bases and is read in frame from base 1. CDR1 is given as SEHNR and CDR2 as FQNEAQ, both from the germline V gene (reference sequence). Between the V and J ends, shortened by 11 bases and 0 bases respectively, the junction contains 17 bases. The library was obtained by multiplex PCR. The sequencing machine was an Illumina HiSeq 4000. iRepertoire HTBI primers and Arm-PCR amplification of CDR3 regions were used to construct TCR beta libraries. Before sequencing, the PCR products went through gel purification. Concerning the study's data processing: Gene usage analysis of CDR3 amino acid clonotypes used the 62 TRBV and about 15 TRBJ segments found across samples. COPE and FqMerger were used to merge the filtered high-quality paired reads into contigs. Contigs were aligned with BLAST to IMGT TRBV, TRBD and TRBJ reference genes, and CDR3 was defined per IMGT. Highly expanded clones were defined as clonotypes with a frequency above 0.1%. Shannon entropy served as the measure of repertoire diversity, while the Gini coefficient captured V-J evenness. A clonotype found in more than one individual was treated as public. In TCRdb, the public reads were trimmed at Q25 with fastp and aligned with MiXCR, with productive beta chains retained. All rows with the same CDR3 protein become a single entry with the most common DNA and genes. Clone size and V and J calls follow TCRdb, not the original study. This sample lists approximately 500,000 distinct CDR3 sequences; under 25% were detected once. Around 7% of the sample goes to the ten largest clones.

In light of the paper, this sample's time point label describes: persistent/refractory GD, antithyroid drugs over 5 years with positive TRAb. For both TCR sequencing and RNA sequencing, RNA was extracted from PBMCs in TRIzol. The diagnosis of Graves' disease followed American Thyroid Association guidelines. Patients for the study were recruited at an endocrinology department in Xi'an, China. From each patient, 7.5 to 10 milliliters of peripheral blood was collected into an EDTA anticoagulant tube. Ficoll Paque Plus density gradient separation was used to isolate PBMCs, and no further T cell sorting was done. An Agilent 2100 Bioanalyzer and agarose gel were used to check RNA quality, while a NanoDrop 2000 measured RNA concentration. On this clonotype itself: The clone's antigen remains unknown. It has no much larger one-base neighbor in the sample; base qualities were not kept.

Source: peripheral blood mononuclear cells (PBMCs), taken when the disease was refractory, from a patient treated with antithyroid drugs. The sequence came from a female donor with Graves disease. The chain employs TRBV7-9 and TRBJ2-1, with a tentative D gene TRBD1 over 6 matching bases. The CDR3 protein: CASYRAPSSYNEQFF. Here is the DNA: TGTGCCTCATACAGGGCCCCGAGCTCCTACAATGAGCAGTTCTTC. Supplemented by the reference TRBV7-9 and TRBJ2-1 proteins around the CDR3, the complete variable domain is DTGVSQNPRHKITKRGQNVTFRCDPISEHNRLYWYRQTLGQGPEFLTYFQNEAQLEKSRLLSDRFSAERPKGSFSTLEIQRTEQGDSAMYLCASYRAPSSYNEQFFGPGTRLTVL.